The present entry profiles one T cell receptor beta chain with its context. The assay was immunoSEQ multiplex PCR, and TCRdb's table has in-frame clones only and misses some. The table shows some 45,000 clones, with approximately 91% occurring only once. Germline V gene lookup returns CDR1 SGHNT and CDR2 YENEEA. The length of the CDR3 is 14 residues. J was trimmed by 7 bases and V by 5 bases; bases with no gene match: 9. This record comes from a study of T cell changes during pregnancy in multiple sclerosis. The sample consisted of CD4+ T cells from peripheral blood mononuclear cells, taken after pregnancy. The source is a female donor in good health, enrolled as a control in a pregnancy study. V is TRBV11-3 and J is TRBJ2-7; TRBD2 aligns across 9 bases. The chain's CDR3 is CASSIIAGALEQYF. CDR3 nucleotides: TGTGCCAGCAGCATTATAGCGGGAGCGTTAGAGCAGTACTTC.